These T cell receptor beta chains were read from a single sample in a study of blood T cell repertoires in COVID-19. Repertoires were generated with immunoSEQ multiplex PCR, while TCRdb's copy carries only in-frame clones and drops some. This table has 160,000 or so clones, around 84% appearing once. The sample was peripheral blood. The receptors stem from a woman aged 50 to 65 with acute or convalescent COVID-19. Each CDR3 is given with its conserved first and last residue. The D gene is left open where the match is weak. Some rows mark clone size as missing; the rest say once, few, many or name a class of expanded clone.

V gene	J gene	clone size	D gene	CDR3 protein	CDR3 DNA
TRBV6-1	TRBJ2-1	-	-	CASSEGQGIYNEQFF	TGTGCCAGCAGTGAAGGTCAGGGGATTTACAATGAGCAGTTCTTC
TRBV12-3/TRBV12-4	TRBJ1-5	once	-	CASSLAAGQPQHF	TGTGCCAGCAGTTTAGCTGCGGGTCAGCCCCAGCATTTT
TRBV19	TRBJ2-1	-	TRBD2	CASSIWALAVVPSSYNEQFF	TGTGCCAGTAGTATTTGGGCCCTAGCGGTAGTCCCAAGCTCCTACAATGAGCAGTTCTTC
TRBV5-1	TRBJ1-4	-	-	CASSLGQGQANEKLFF	TGCGCCAGCAGCTTGGGGCAGGGGCAGGCTAATGAAAAACTGTTTTTT
TRBV7-3	TRBJ2-2	-	TRBD2	CASSLTLAGTGELFF	TGTGCCAGCAGCTTAACACTAGCGGGGACCGGGGAGCTGTTTTTT
TRBV19	TRBJ1-2	-	TRBD1	CASSFRDSDRPLF	TGTGCCAGTAGTTTCCGGGACAGCGATAGACCACTCTTC
TRBV5-6	TRBJ2-3	once	TRBD2	CASSLAWYTSGGDTQYF	TGTGCCAGCAGCTTGGCCTGGTATACTAGCGGAGGGGATACGCAGTATTTT
TRBV6-2/TRBV6-3	TRBJ1-1	-	-	CASSLHVGNTEAFF	TGTGCCAGCAGCTTGCACGTGGGCAACACTGAAGCTTTCTTT
TRBV2	TRBJ2-5	few	TRBD1	CASSDGQGAETQYF	TGTGCCAGCAGTGATGGGCAGGGGGCAGAGACCCAGTACTTC
TRBV7-9	TRBJ1-1	-	-	CASSFTRGSSEAFF	TGTGCCAGCAGCTTCACCCGGGGGAGCAGTGAAGCTTTCTTT
TRBV4-3	TRBJ1-2	-	-	CASSPENSRGYGYTF	TGCGCCAGCAGCCCCGAGAATTCGAGAGGCTATGGCTACACCTTC
TRBV7-2	TRBJ2-1	-	-	CASSQVGGSNEQFF	TGTGCCAGCAGCCAAGTTGGTGGCAGCAATGAGCAGTTCTTC
TRBV4-3	TRBJ1-3	-	-	CASSQDAGGNTIYF	TGCGCCAGCAGCCAAGATGCCGGGGGAAACACCATATATTTT
TRBV2	TRBJ1-1	-	TRBD1	CASWDRVNTEAFF	TGTGCCAGTTGGGACAGGGTGAACACTGAAGCTTTCTTT
TRBV5-4	TRBJ2-5	-	TRBD2	CASSLSMTSGAQETQYF	TGTGCCAGCAGCTTGTCTATGACTAGCGGGGCGCAAGAGACCCAGTACTTC
TRBV5-1	TRBJ2-3	-	-	CASISYPGGPDTQYF	TGCGCCAGCATTTCTTACCCCGGGGGGCCAGATACGCAGTATTTT
TRBV25-1	TRBJ1-3	-	-	CASSLHQSGNTIYF	TGTGCCAGCAGTCTCCACCAGTCTGGAAACACCATATATTTT
TRBV21-1	TRBJ2-2	-	-	CASNSLREGNTGELFF	TGTGCCAGCAACTCACTGAGGGAGGGAAACACCGGGGAGCTGTTTTTT
TRBV19	TRBJ2-1	few	TRBD2	CASSRSGRVNNEQFF	TGTGCCAGTAGTAGGAGCGGGAGGGTTAACAATGAGCAGTTCTTC
TRBV13	TRBJ2-1	-	-	CASSSNRGLYNEQFF	TGTGCCAGCAGCAGTAACAGGGGACTCTACAATGAGCAGTTCTTC
TRBV7-2	TRBJ1-1	-	-	CASSSTGSTEAFF	TGTGCCAGCAGCTCGACAGGAAGCACTGAAGCTTTCTTT
TRBV4-2	TRBJ2-2	-	-	CASSLGTQTGELFF	TGTGCCAGCAGCCTCGGGACTCAGACCGGGGAGCTGTTTTTT
TRBV11-2	TRBJ2-3	-	TRBD1	CASTKQGAKDTQYF	TGTGCCAGCACCAAACAGGGGGCTAAGGATACGCAGTATTTT
TRBV28	TRBJ1-6	few	TRBD1	CASSRQGIFNSPLHF	TGTGCCAGCAGTCGACAGGGTATTTTTAATTCACCCCTCCACTTT
TRBV15	TRBJ1-4	few	-	CATSRRQEINEKLFF	TGTGCCACCAGCAGACGACAGGAAATTAATGAAAAACTGTTTTTT
TRBV7-9	TRBJ1-5	-	-	CASGASAGARVHF	TGTGCCAGCGGAGCTTCGGCAGGGGCCCGAGTGCATTTT
TRBV6-2/TRBV6-3	TRBJ2-3	once	TRBD2	CASSRGSSGPRDTQYF	TGTGCCAGCAGTAGAGGGTCTAGCGGGCCGAGAGATACGCAGTATTTT
TRBV5-1	TRBJ2-2	-	-	CASRRDGGNTGELFF	TGCGCCAGCCGGCGGGACGGAGGAAACACCGGGGAGCTGTTTTTT
TRBV7-3	TRBJ2-5	-	-	CASSLARQETQYF	TGTGCCAGCAGCTTAGCCAGACAAGAGACCCAGTACTTC
TRBV7-2	TRBJ2-3	-	-	CASSLIADTDTQYF	TGTGCCAGCAGCTTAATAGCGGACACAGATACGCAGTATTTT
TRBV29-1	TRBJ1-5	-	TRBD1	CSATGTAGDQPQHF	TGCAGCGCCACCGGGACAGCTGGGGATCAGCCCCAGCATTTT
TRBV11-1	TRBJ2-7	-	TRBD2	CASSLNSGLAGYEQYF	TGTGCCAGCAGCTTGAACTCGGGACTAGCGGGGTACGAGCAGTACTTC
TRBV4-3	TRBJ1-6	-	-	CASSQPGRRDSPLHF	TGCGCCAGCAGCCAACCTGGACGGAGGGATTCACCCCTCCACTTT
TRBV7-2	TRBJ2-1	-	-	CASSLLSAGARGNEQFF	TGTGCCAGCAGCTTATTATCCGCGGGGGCGAGGGGCAATGAGCAGTTCTTC
TRBV18	TRBJ1-3	-	-	CASSPRGESGNTIYF	TGTGCCAGCTCACCACGGGGGGAATCAGGAAACACCATATATTTT
TRBV6-1	TRBJ1-2	-	TRBD1	CASSENIGTGGARSYGYTF	TGTGCCAGCAGTGAGAATATCGGGACAGGGGGCGCCCGAAGCTATGGCTACACCTTC
TRBV19	TRBJ1-2	-	-	CASSISGENGYTF	TGTGCCAGTAGTATCTCGGGGGAGAATGGCTACACCTTC
TRBV5-1	TRBJ2-5	-	TRBD2	CASSPGTSGGASETQYF	TGCGCCAGCAGCCCCGGGACTAGCGGGGGGGCCTCGGAGACCCAGTACTTC
TRBV5-4	TRBJ2-1	-	-	CASSLVGTTQQFF	TGTGCCAGCAGCTTGGTTGGGACAACACAGCAGTTCTTC
TRBV5-4	TRBJ1-1	-	-	CASSLAGRRGQEAFF	TGTGCCAGCAGCTTGGCCGGCCGGCGGGGGCAGGAGGCTTTCTTT
TRBV7-6	TRBJ2-2	once	TRBD2	CASRTRPGLAGPLLESGELFF	TGTGCCAGCAGAACCCGCCCGGGACTAGCGGGCCCCCTCCTAGAAAGCGGGGAGCTGTTTTTT
TRBV7-2	TRBJ2-7	-	-	CASSSRPGLSYEQYF	TGTGCCAGCAGCTCCCGGCCGGGACTTTCCTACGAGCAGTACTTC
TRBV6-4	TRBJ1-5	-	-	CASRRSGIQPQHF	TGTGCCAGCAGGAGATCGGGGATTCAGCCCCAGCATTTT
TRBV6-2/TRBV6-3	TRBJ2-7	-	-	CASSQWSYEQYF	TGTGCCAGCAGCCAGTGGAGTTACGAGCAGTACTTC
TRBV18	TRBJ2-1	-	TRBD1	CASSLDRGIRNEQFF	TGTGCCAGCTCACTTGACAGGGGTATTAGGAATGAGCAGTTCTTC
TRBV11-2	TRBJ2-7	-	TRBD1	CASSFGDREPYEQYF	TGTGCCAGCAGCTTTGGGGACAGGGAACCCTACGAGCAGTACTTC
TRBV4-2	TRBJ2-5	-	TRBD2	CASSQVAGTSQETQYF	TGTGCCAGCAGCCAGGTGGCGGGGACTAGCCAAGAGACCCAGTACTTC
TRBV14	TRBJ2-3	-	TRBD2	CASSPLLGLGGPDTQYF	TGTGCCAGCAGCCCATTACTGGGACTAGGGGGTCCAGATACGCAGTATTTT
TRBV4-2	TRBJ2-1	-	TRBD2	CASSQDSGGAEEQFF	TGTGCCAGCAGCCAAGACAGCGGGGGGGCTGAGGAGCAGTTCTTC
TRBV9	TRBJ2-2	-	TRBD2	CASSLSGAGGNTGELFF	TGTGCCAGCAGCTTAAGCGGAGCGGGGGGGAACACCGGGGAGCTGTTTTTT
TRBV7-9	TRBJ1-2	once	TRBD1	CASSGQGGYGYTF	TGTGCCAGCAGCGGACAGGGGGGCTATGGCTACACCTTC
TRBV6-6	TRBJ2-1	-	TRBD2	CASSHPGLAGAYYSEQFF	TGTGCCAGCAGTCACCCCGGACTAGCGGGGGCATACTACAGTGAGCAGTTCTTC
TRBV18	TRBJ2-3	-	TRBD2	CASQTSPSTDTQYF	TGTGCCAGCCAGACTAGCCCTAGCACAGATACGCAGTATTTT
TRBV5-8	TRBJ2-5	-	TRBD2	CASSLGTGGSQETQYF	TGTGCCAGCAGCTTGGGGACGGGAGGGTCCCAAGAGACCCAGTACTTC